The present T cell receptor beta chain was sequenced within a study of blood T cell repertoires in COVID-19. The CDR3 contains 13 residues. Per the germline V gene, CDR1 is SGHTA and CDR2 is FQGNSA. V lost 6 bases and J lost 2, with 8 bases in between. Generated by immunoSEQ multiplex PCR, the TCRdb table keeps only in-frame clones and is missing some. The table records under 150,000 clones, 90% of them present only once. The sequenced material came from peripheral blood. The chain carries TRBV7-2 and TRBJ2-1, with D maybe TRBD2 (6 bases). This receptor was taken from a woman between 50 and 59 years old with acute or convalescent COVID-19. CDR3 nucleotide sequence: TGTGCCAGCAGTAGCGGAACCTACAATGAGCAGTTCTTC. This codes for CASSSGTYNEQFF.